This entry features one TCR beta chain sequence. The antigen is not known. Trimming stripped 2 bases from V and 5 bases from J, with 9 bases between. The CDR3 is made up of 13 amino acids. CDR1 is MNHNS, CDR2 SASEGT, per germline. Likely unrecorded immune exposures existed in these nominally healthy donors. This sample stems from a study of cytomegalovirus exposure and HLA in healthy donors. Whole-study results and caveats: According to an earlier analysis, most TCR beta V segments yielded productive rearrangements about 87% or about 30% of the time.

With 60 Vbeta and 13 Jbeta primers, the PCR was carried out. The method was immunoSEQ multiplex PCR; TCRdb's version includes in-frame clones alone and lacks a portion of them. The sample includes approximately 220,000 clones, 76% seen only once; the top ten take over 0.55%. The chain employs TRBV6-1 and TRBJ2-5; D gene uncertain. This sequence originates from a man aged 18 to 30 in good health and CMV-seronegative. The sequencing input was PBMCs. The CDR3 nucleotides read TGTGCCAGCAGTGAATGGGCTACGGAGACCCAGTACTTC. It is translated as CASSEWATETQYF.